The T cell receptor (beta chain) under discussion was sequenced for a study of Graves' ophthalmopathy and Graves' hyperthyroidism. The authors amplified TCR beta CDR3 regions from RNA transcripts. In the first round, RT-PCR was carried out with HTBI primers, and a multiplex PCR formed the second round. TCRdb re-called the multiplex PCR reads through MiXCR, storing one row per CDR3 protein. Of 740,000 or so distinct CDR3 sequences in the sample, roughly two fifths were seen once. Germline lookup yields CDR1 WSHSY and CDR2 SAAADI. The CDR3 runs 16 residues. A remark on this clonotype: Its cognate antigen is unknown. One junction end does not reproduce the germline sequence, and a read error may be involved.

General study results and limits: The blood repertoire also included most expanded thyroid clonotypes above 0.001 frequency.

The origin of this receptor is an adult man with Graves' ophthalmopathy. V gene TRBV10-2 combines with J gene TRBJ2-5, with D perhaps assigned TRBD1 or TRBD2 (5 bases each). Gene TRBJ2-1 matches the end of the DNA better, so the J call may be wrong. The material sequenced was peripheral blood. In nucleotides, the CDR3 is TGTGCCAGCAGCTTTTCCCGGGACCGATTATACAATGAGCAGTTCTTC. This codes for CASSFSRDRLYNEQFF.